The source of this T cell receptor (beta chain) is a study of cytomegalovirus exposure and HLA in healthy donors. In the study overall: Within the Caucasian-associated ancestry cluster were around 81% of the roughly 400 genotyped donors. Overall study results and limits: Some V segments, TRBV6-2 and TRBV6-3 among them, were indistinguishable and were therefore excluded.

For this clone: The antigen is not known.

This CDR3 is built from 14 residues. Per germline, CDR1 SGHDT and CDR2 YYEEEE. Trimming removed 5 bases at V and 3 bases at J, with 14 bases between. The PCR contained 60 Vbeta and 13 Jbeta primers. TCRdb's table, derived via immunoSEQ multiplex PCR, lists solely in-frame clones and lacks some. Here the sample spans around 190,000 clones, around 80% being singletons. The donors gave bone marrow, and they were healthy. The source of this sequence is a woman in her thirties in good health and CMV-seropositive. Sequencing used PBMCs. This rearrangement joins TRBV5-6 to TRBJ1-1; maybe TRBD1 (6 bases). The CDR3 loop reads CASSGVGGDTEAFF. The CDR3 bases are TGTGCCAGCAGTGGGGTTGGGGGCGACACTGAAGCTTTCTTT.